This record looks at one TCR beta chain sequence and its context. What it binds is not known. These data are taken from a study of T-cell reconstitution after alpha-beta-depleted transplantation in children. General study points: Where alpha-beta T cells came from about two months after transplant was reportedly several hundred expanded graft clones. Surviving recipient T cells and thymic progenitors underlay high day-60 TCRbeta diversity in some patients. Newly produced T cells mostly provided counts and TCRbeta diversity after one year, as hyperexpanded clones declined.

The TCRbeta library was prepared with unique molecular identifiers. MiXCR, applied by TCRdb to the PCR reads, yields one record per CDR3 protein. The profile shows 440,000 or so distinct CDR3 sequences, approximately 42% of them singletons. Sample: PBMCs, taken before TCRalphabeta/CD19-depleted stem cell transplant. The sequence was obtained from a girl aged 2 to 9 with aplastic anemia, due to receive a stem cell transplant.

Here the CDR3 reads CSASSGTGIVKLFF. Here the CDR3 DNA reads TGCAGTGCATCGTCCGGGACAGGGATTGTAAAACTGTTTTTT. The chain carries TRBV20-1 and TRBJ1-4, with 9 bases fitting TRBD1. This CDR3 spans 14 amino acids. Germline V gene lookup returns CDR1 DFQATT and CDR2 SNEGSKA (reference sequence). With V trimmed by 6 bases and J by 10 bases, 12 bases remained unmatched.